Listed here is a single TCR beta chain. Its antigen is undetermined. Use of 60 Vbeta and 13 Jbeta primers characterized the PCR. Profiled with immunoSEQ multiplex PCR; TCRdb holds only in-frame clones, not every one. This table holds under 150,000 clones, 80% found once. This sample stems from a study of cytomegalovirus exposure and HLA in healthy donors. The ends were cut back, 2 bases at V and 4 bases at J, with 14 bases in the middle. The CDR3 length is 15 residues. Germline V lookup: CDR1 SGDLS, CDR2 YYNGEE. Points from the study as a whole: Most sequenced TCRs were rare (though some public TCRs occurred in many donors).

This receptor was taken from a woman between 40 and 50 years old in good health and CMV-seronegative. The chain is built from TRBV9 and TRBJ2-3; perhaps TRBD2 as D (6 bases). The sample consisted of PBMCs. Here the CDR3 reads CASSVSGGAPDTQYF. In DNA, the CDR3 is TGTGCCAGCAGCGTGTCAGGAGGGGCTCCAGATACGCAGTATTTT.